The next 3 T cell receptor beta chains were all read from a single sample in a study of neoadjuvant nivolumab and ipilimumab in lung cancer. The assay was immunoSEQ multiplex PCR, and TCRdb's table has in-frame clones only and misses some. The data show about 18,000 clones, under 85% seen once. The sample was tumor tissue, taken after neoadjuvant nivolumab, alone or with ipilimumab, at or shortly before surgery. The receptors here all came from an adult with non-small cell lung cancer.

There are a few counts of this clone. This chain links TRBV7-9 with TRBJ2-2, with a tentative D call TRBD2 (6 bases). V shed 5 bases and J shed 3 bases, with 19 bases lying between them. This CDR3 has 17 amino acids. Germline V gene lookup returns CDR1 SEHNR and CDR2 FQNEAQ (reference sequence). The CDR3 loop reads CASSSGRTGLYTGELFF. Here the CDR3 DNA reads TGTGCCAGCAGCAGCGGACGTACGGGACTCTACACCGGGGAGCTGTTTTTT.

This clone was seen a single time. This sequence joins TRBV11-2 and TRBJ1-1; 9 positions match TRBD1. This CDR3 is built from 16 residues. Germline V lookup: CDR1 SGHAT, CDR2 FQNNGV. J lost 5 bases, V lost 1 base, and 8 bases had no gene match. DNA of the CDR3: TGTGCCAGCAGCTTAGGCTCCGGGACAGGGAGGACTGAAGCTTTCTTT. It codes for CASSLGSGTGRTEAFF.

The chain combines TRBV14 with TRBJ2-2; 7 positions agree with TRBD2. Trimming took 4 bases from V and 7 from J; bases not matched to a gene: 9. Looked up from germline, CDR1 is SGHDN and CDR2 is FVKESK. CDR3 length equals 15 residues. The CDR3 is CASSPVGGSDGELFF. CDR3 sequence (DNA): TGTGCCAGCAGCCCTGTGGGAGGGTCGGACGGGGAGCTGTTTTTT.